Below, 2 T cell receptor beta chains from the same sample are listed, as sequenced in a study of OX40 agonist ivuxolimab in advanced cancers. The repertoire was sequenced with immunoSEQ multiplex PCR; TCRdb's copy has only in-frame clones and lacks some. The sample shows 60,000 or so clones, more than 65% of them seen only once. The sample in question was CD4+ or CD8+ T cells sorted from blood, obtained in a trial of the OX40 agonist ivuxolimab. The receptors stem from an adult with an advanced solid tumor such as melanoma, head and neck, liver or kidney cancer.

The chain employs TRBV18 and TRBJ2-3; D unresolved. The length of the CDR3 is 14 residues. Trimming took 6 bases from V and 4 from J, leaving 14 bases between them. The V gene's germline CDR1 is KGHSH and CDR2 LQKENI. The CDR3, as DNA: TGTGCCAGCTCGTCGACTGTAAACTCAGATACGCAGTATTTT. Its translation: CASSSTVNSDTQYF.

The chain's CDR3 is CASSVVLAPDTQYF. CDR3 DNA sequence: TGTGCCAGCAGCGTAGTCCTAGCTCCAGATACGCAGTATTTT. The chain combines TRBV9 with TRBJ2-3, with D tentatively TRBD2 (5 bases). V was trimmed by 0 bases and J by 4 bases, leaving 9 bases between them. CDR1 is SGDLS, CDR2 YYNGEE, per germline. The CDR3 spans 14 residues. Based on the CDR3 plus reference TRBV9 and TRBJ2-3, the full variable domain is DSGVTQTPKHLITATGQRVTLRCSPRSGDLSVYWYQQSLDQGLQFLIQYYNGEERAKGNILERFSAQQFPDLHSELNLSSLELGDSALYFCASSVVLAPDTQYFGPGTRLTVL.